This TCR beta chain was identified during a study of neurological immune-mediated disorders. As for time point: technical triplicate 2. Germline V lookup: CDR1 SGHDN, CDR2 FVKESK. Trimming removed 3 bases from V and 6 bases from J, with 15 bases in between. This CDR3 region has 14 residues. In its sample, this clonotype was seen many times. TCRdb re-analysed the 5' RACE reads in MiXCR, keeping a single row per CDR3 protein. The sample comprises about 59,000 distinct CDR3 sequences, around 24% of which are singletons, and 3.5% to 5.5% rests with the top ten. The gene calls are TRBV14 and TRBJ2-7; D may correspond to TRBD1 or TRBD2 (5 bases each). Sequencing was done on a sample of PBMCs. The clonotype was recovered from a man in his sixties with HTLV-1-associated myelopathy (HAM/TSP). Written as DNA, the CDR3 is TGTGCCAGCAGCCACCAGGGTCGGGAAGGCGAGCAGTACTTC. Amino acid sequence: CASSHQGREGEQYF.